The clone carrying this T cell receptor beta chain was recorded once. Sequencing used immunoSEQ multiplex PCR; TCRdb keeps in-frame clones, though not all of them. The sample has approximately 160,000 clones; 93% are singletons. This specimen belongs to a study of blood T cell repertoires in COVID-19. This CDR3 spans 17 amino acids. The ends were cut back, 1 base at V and 0 bases at J, with 13 bases in the middle. Germline V gene lookup returns CDR1 MGHRA and CDR2 YSYEKL. Sequencing was carried out using peripheral blood. The clonotype originates from a woman in her sixties with COVID-19, enrolled during active disease. The chain carries TRBV4-1 and TRBJ2-1; maybe TRBD1 (7 bases). CDR3 in amino acids: CASSQGAGGSSYNEQFF. Here the CDR3 DNA reads TGCGCCAGCAGCCAAGGGGCAGGGGGGAGCTCCTACAATGAGCAGTTCTTC.